These 16 T cell receptor beta chains originate from one sample sequenced in a study of blood T cell repertoires in COVID-19. Method: immunoSEQ multiplex PCR; TCRdb's copy keeps in-frame clones and lacks some. The sample has more than 200,000 clones; 70% to 90% are singletons. The specimen was PBMCs or T cells enriched from blood (not recorded which). The receptors shown here come from a man aged 30 to 45 with acute COVID-19.

The chain couples TRBV12-5 to TRBJ2-7, with D possibly TRBD1 on 6 matching bases. V lost 1 base, J lost 9 bases, and 13 bases lay in between. This CDR3 is 13 amino acids long. The germline V gene encodes CDR1 LGHNT and CDR2 FRNRAP. CDR3 sequence reads: CASGLARGTRQYF. For the CDR3, the DNA is TGTGCTAGTGGTTTGGCAAGGGGGACAAGGCAGTACTTC.

This chain joins TRBV9 and TRBJ1-1; D remains unclear. This CDR3 region has 16 residues. V lost 4 bases, J lost 3 bases, and 19 bases lay in between. Looked up from germline, CDR1 is SGDLS and CDR2 is YYNGEE. The CDR3 DNA reads TGTGCCAGCAGCCCTCCATCTCGAGGGAGGGACACTGAAGCTTTCTTT. It is translated as CASSPPSRGRDTEAFF.

The chain employs TRBV28 and TRBJ1-1, with D perhaps matching TRBD1 (6 bases). V was pared by 8 bases and J by 3 bases, with 16 bases between. This CDR3 has 14 residues. The germline CDR1 and CDR2 sequences are MDHEN and SYDVKM. DNA of the CDR3: TGTGCCAGCGGGGGCTGGGGAGTAGACACTGAAGCTTTCTTT. Translation: CASGGWGVDTEAFF.

The chain is built from TRBV5-1 and TRBJ2-1; 7 bases are shared with TRBD2. With 4 bases clipped from V and 9 bases from J, the junction kept 10 bases outside the gene matches. Germline V gene sequence: CDR1 SGHRS, CDR2 YFSETQ. The CDR3 loop spans 14 amino acids. The CDR3 DNA sequence: TGCGCCAGCAGCGCAAAAACTAGCGTCGCTGAGCAGTTCTTC. This translates into CASSAKTSVAEQFF.

This sequence joins TRBV7-9 and TRBJ2-3; TRBD1 aligns across 7 bases. Germline-derived CDR1 and CDR2 are SEHNR and FQNEAQ (reference sequence). CDR3 length: 14 amino acids. J was trimmed by 4 bases and V by 4 bases; bases with no gene match: 5. Here the CDR3 DNA reads TGTGCCAGCAGCTCGATAGACAGGGCAGATACGCAGTATTTT. Its protein product is CASSSIDRADTQYF.

The gene calls are TRBV7-9 and TRBJ2-1; 8 bases align to TRBD2. CDR3 length: 15 residues. V shed 1 base and J 6 bases; nucleotides not matched to a gene: 5. CDR1 SEHNR and CDR2 FQNEAQ come from the germline V gene (reference sequence). DNA of the CDR3: TGTGCCAGCAGCTTAGTTAGCGGGGTTGGCAATGAGCAGTTCTTC. It yields the protein CASSLVSGVGNEQFF. Full variable domain (remainder filled in from reference TRBV7-9 and TRBJ2-1): DTGVSQNPRHKITKRGQNVTFRCDPISEHNRLYWYRQTLGQGPEFLTYFQNEAQLEKSRLLSDRFSAERPKGSFSTLEIQRTEQGDSAMYLCASSLVSGVGNEQFFGPGTRLTVL.

This clone appeared many times. The chain couples TRBV7-9 to TRBJ1-2, with TRBD1 matching over 8 bases. The V segment lost 4 bases and the J segment 0 bases; nucleotides outside the gene matches: 4. Germline V gene data show CDR1 as SEHNR and CDR2 as FQNEAQ (reference sequence). The CDR3 consists of 15 residues. The CDR3 nucleotides are TGTGCCAGCAGCTACTCGACAGGGGCTAACTATGGCTACACCTTC. Protein sequence: CASSYSTGANYGYTF. The whole variable domain, filled in from reference TRBV7-9 and TRBJ1-2, reads DTGVSQNPRHKITKRGQNVTFRCDPISEHNRLYWYRQTLGQGPEFLTYFQNEAQLEKSRLLSDRFSAERPKGSFSTLEIQRTEQGDSAMYLCASSYSTGANYGYTFGSGTRLTVV.

The CDR3 loop is CASSDHGEGSSGANVLTF. In DNA form, the CDR3 reads TGTGCCAGCAGCGACCACGGGGAGGGGAGCTCTGGGGCCAACGTCCTGACTTTC. The V and J genes are TRBV3-1 (or the pseudogene TRBV3-2) and TRBJ2-6, with 7 bases aligning to TRBD2. Losses at the gene ends were 5 bases for V and 0 bases for J; bases not matched to a gene: 10. This CDR3 spans 18 amino acids. Germline CDR1 LGHDT, CDR2 YNNKEL (reference sequence).

The genes are TRBV7-2 and TRBJ2-2; 8 bases are a match to TRBD2. Germline V gives CDR1 SGHTA, CDR2 FQGNSA. The CDR3 has 16 amino acids. J lost 6 bases, V lost 2 bases, and 8 bases had no gene match. The CDR3 DNA reads as TGTGCCAGCAGCTTACCGATTGGACTAGCCTCCGGGGAGCTGTTTTTT. It codes for CASSLPIGLASGELFF. The whole variable domain, remainder taken from reference TRBV7-2 and TRBJ2-2, is GAGVSQSPSNKVTEKGKDVELRCDPISGHTALYWYRQSLGQGLEFLIYFQGNSAPDKSGLPSDRFSAERTGGSVSTLTIQRTQQEDSAVYLCASSLPIGLASGELFFGEGSRLTVL.

The chain carries TRBV27 and TRBJ2-5; TRBD2 agrees at 9 bases. CDR3 length: 14 residues. Germline V lookup: CDR1 MNHEY, CDR2 SMNVEV (reference sequence). Trimming removed 6 bases from V and 5 bases from J; junction bases left unmatched: 7. The CDR3 protein is CASRALAGSETQYF. CDR3 sequence (DNA): TGTGCCAGCAGGGCCCTAGCGGGGAGTGAGACCCAGTACTTC.

The chain couples TRBV5-1 to TRBJ2-7; D remains unclear. CDR1 SGHRS and CDR2 YFSETQ come from the germline V gene. The V end was cut by 4 bases, the J end by 2 bases, with 13 bases between. The CDR3 contains 14 residues. The CDR3 sequence: CASSPLPGPYEQYF. The CDR3 region has the DNA TGCGCCAGCAGCCCACTCCCAGGCCCCTACGAGCAGTACTTC.

In its sample, this clone was seen once. V usage is TRBV5-1 and J usage is TRBJ1-2, with no clear D. The CDR3 extends over 13 amino acids. Germline lookup yields CDR1 SGHRS and CDR2 YFSETQ. V lost 7 bases and J 3 bases, leaving 13 bases between the germline ends. The CDR3 nucleotides are TGCGCCAGCTCCTCTAGACGGGACTATGGCTACACCTTC. It encodes CASSSRRDYGYTF.

The chain joins TRBV9 to TRBJ1-6; the match to TRBD1 covers 8 bases. The CDR3 has 18 residues. The germline V gene has CDR1 SGDLS and CDR2 YYNGEE. With V trimmed by 4 bases and J by 5 bases, 14 bases remained unmatched. The CDR3: CASSLGTGLKGNNSPLHF. CDR3 sequence (DNA): TGTGCCAGCAGCCTCGGGACAGGTCTAAAGGGCAATAATTCACCCCTCCACTTT.

V usage is TRBV2 and J usage is TRBJ2-3; the D gene is possibly TRBD2 (7 bases). The CDR3 is 10 residues long. Germline assignment: CDR1 SNHLY and CDR2 FYNNEI. The ends were cut back, 8 bases at V and 12 bases at J, with 12 bases in the middle. The CDR3: CASRGARQYF. DNA for the CDR3: TGTGCCAGCCGGGGGGCCCGCCAGTATTTT. Filled out from reference TRBV2 and TRBJ2-3, the complete variable domain reads EPEVTQTPSHQVTQMGQEVILRCVPISNHLYFYWYRQILGQKVEFLVSFYNNEISEKSEIFDDQFSVERPDGSNFTLKIRSTKLEDSAMYFCASRGARQYFGPGTRLTVL.

The V and J genes are TRBV12-2 and TRBJ1-1; TRBD1, the table's D call, lacks a check against the DNA. TRBV12-2 is a known pseudogene. The CDR3 runs to 14 residues. The CDR3, as DNA: TGTGCAAGTCGCTGTAGACAGGGGAACACTGAAGCTTTCTTT. It specifies CASRCRQGNTEAFF.

The chain employs TRBV11-1 and TRBJ1-6, with D perhaps TRBD1 (6 bases). Trimming shortened V by 2 bases and J by 8 bases, and 16 bases separated the two germline ends. Germline CDR1 SGHAT, CDR2 FQDESV (reference sequence). The CDR3 has 16 amino acids. The CDR3 is CASSLRQRGADSPLHF. CDR3 DNA: TGTGCCAGCAGCTTACGGCAACGGGGGGCGGATTCACCCCTCCACTTT.